Below are 15 T cell receptor beta chains sequenced from a single sample in a study of blood T cells in healthy people across ages. It was with a sample-barcoded 5' primer and a J-beta primer mix that a second PCR of about 6 to 12 cycles was run. TCRdb recomputed calls from the 5' RACE reads with MiXCR, one row per CDR3 protein. The profile shows 1.5 million to 2 million distinct CDR3 sequences, roughly 30% of them singletons. Sequencing was done on a sample of blood. The receptors were sampled from a woman aged 25 to 39 in good health.

This clonotype was picked up many times. The rearrangement uses TRBV15 and TRBJ2-7, with 7 bases fitting TRBD2. In germline, CDR1 is LNHNV, CDR2 YYDKDF (reference sequence). After removal of 6 bases from V and 7 bases from J, the junction contained 9 bases not matched to a gene. The CDR3 extends over 13 amino acids. The CDR3 DNA reads as TGTGCCACCAGGACTGACAGAGCGGGGGAGCAGTACTTC. Residues: CATRTDRAGEQYF.

The V gene is TRBV20-1, the J gene TRBJ1-5; D is ambiguous. The V gene's germline CDR1 is DFQATT and CDR2 SNEGSKA (reference sequence). The V gene lost 5 bases and the J gene lost 3 bases, with 8 bases spanning the gap. CDR3 size: 12 residues. CDR3 bases: TGCAGTGCTGAGGGAGCCAATCAGCCCCAGCATTTT. Translation: CSAEGANQPQHF.

The chain is built from TRBV18 and TRBJ2-1; no firm D call. The CDR3 has 17 amino acids. The V end was cut by 1 base, the J end by 1 base, with 14 bases between. Germline V lookup: CDR1 KGHSH, CDR2 LQKENI. Here the CDR3 DNA reads TGTGCCAGCTCACCACAGGCTTGGACGGCGTCCTACAATGAGCAGTTCTTC. Translation gives CASSPQAWTASYNEQFF.

With regard to this clonotype: The junction differs from germline at one of its ends, possibly a read error. The chain recombines TRBV29-1 with TRBJ2-2; 10 bases are a match to TRBD1. Germline V gene data show CDR1 as SQVTM and CDR2 as ANQGSEA. The CDR3 totals 14 residues. CDR3 nucleotides: TGCAGCGTTCAGGGACAGGGGAACATCGGGGAGCTGTTTTTT. It encodes CSVQGQGNIGELFF.

This chain joins TRBV28 and TRBJ2-3; no firm D call. V was trimmed by 3 bases and J by 2 bases, leaving 18 bases between them. Germline CDR1 MDHEN, CDR2 SYDVKM. The CDR3 runs to 17 residues. CDR3 coding DNA: TGTGCCAGCAGTTTTCTCGGGCTTGCCCCTGACACAGATACGCAGTATTTT. Its translation: CASSFLGLAPDTDTQYF.

The genes are TRBV6-5 and TRBJ2-1; D is perhaps TRBD2 (6 bases). The CDR3 consists of 12 residues. The V gene lost 4 bases and the J gene lost 9 bases, with 10 bases spanning the gap. CDR1 MNHEY and CDR2 SVGAGI come from the germline V gene. CDR3 coding DNA: TGTGCCAGCAGTTCGGCGGGACCTGAGCAGTTCTTC. Protein product: CASSSAGPEQFF.

To note about this clonotype: One end of the junction fails to match germline, which may point to a read error. The V gene is TRBV20-1, the J gene TRBJ2-2, with TRBD2 identical over 14 bases. Per germline, CDR1 DFQATT and CDR2 SNEGSKA (reference sequence). The CDR3 covers 16 residues. CDR3 in amino acids: CSAGLGLAGAAGERFF. The CDR3, as DNA: TGCAGTGCTGGCCTGGGACTAGCGGGAGCTGCCGGGGAGCGGTTTTTT.

About this clonotype itself: One end of the junction does not line up with germline, which may come from a read error. The chain is built from TRBV7-6 and TRBJ2-1; D is perhaps TRBD1 or TRBD2 (5 bases each). This CDR3 contains 13 residues. In germline, CDR1 is SGHVS, CDR2 FNYEAQ. Written as DNA, the CDR3 is TGTGCCAACAGCTTAGCGTGGGGGAAGGAGCAGTTCTTC. Protein product: CANSLAWGKEQFF.

Ten or more counts support this clonotype. The chain joins TRBV29-1 to TRBJ2-7; 12 positions agree with TRBD2. The V gene end was trimmed by 4 bases and the J gene end by 3 bases; junction bases not matched to a gene: 1. The CDR3 covers 13 residues. Germline V gene data show CDR1 as SQVTM and CDR2 as ANQGSEA. The CDR3 sequence: CSVGLAGDYEQYF. The CDR3 bases are TGCAGCGTTGGACTAGCGGGAGACTACGAGCAGTACTTC.

The V and J genes are TRBV5-1 and TRBJ1-5; possible D gene TRBD1, 5 bases. CDR1 and CDR2 from the germline V gene are SGHRS and YFSETQ. The CDR3 is made up of 14 amino acids. The germline V and J ends were trimmed by 5 bases and 6 bases, with 15 bases remaining between them. The CDR3 is CASRETVGGQPQHF. CDR3 nucleotides: TGCGCCAGCAGGGAGACAGTTGGGGGTCAGCCCCAGCATTTT.

This chain connects TRBV7-2 to TRBJ2-7, with 12 bases matching TRBD1. The CDR3 consists of 16 residues. V dropped 3 bases and J dropped 6; count of bases not matched to a gene: 9. Germline CDR1 reads SGHTA; CDR2 reads FQGNSA. CDR3 DNA: TGTGCCAGCAGCTTTCAACTCCGGGACAGGGGGCCCGAGCAGTACTTC. It encodes CASSFQLRDRGPEQYF.

This clonotype was seen ten or more times. The junction departs from the called germline gene at one end, perhaps through a read error. The rearrangement joins TRBV18 to TRBJ1-5; TRBD1 matches at 9 bases. This CDR3 has 15 amino acids. Per germline, CDR1 KGHSH and CDR2 LQKENI. CDR3 nucleotide sequence: TGTGCCAGCTCGCCACAGGGGGCAGGCAATCAGCCCCAGCATTTT. Its protein is CASSPQGAGNQPQHF.

The V call is TRBV7-2, the J call TRBJ1-3; no firm D call. Trimming removed 0 bases from V and 4 bases from J, with 10 bases in between. Per the germline V gene, CDR1 is SGHTA and CDR2 is FQGNSA. The CDR3 sequence is 15 residues long. The CDR3 is CASSLAPGAGNTIYF. The CDR3 coding sequence is TGTGCCAGCAGCTTAGCGCCGGGAGCCGGAAACACCATATATTTT.

J is TRBJ2-1 and V is TRBV5-1; no definite D call. Trimming removed 4 bases from V and 6 bases from J, with 11 bases in between. Germline V lookup: CDR1 SGHRS, CDR2 YFSETQ. This CDR3 has 13 residues. The CDR3 sequence is CASSGLRGNEQFF. The CDR3 DNA reads as TGCGCCAGCAGCGGGCTCCGAGGCAATGAGCAGTTCTTC.

The gene calls are TRBV7-2 and TRBJ1-4; 9 bases match TRBD1. The V gene's germline CDR1 is SGHTA and CDR2 FQGNSA. Trimming removed 1 base from V and 9 bases from J; junction bases left unmatched: 6. The CDR3 is 15 residues long. CDR3 in amino acids: CASSLGDRVAKKLFF. CDR3 sequence (DNA): TGTGCCAGCAGCTTAGGGGACAGGGTAGCAAAAAAACTGTTTTTT. Based on the CDR3 plus reference TRBV7-2 and TRBJ1-4, the full variable domain is GAGVSQSPSNKVTEKGKDVELRCDPISGHTALYWYRQSLGQGLEFLIYFQGNSAPDKSGLPSDRFSAERTGGSVSTLTIQRTQQEDSAVYLCASSLGDRVAKKLFFGSGTQLSVL.